The rows below give T cell receptor beta chains drawn from one sample of a study of blood T cell repertoires in COVID-19. Data came from immunoSEQ multiplex PCR; TCRdb stores just in-frame clones and leaves some out. The sample includes around 270,000 clones, under 85% seen only once; the top ten take approximately 0.94%. The sample comprised peripheral blood. These receptors were obtained from a human donor with COVID-19, enrolled during active disease. The donor label of this sample is uncertain. The CDR3 runs from the conserved cysteine through the conserved F or W. The order of the fields is V gene, J gene, clone size, D gene, CDR3 DNA, CDR3 protein. A D gene is named only where the DNA matches it firmly. Some rows have no size entry. The others give once, few or many, or a class for an expanded clone.

TRBV5-4,TRBJ2-7,NA,TRBD2,TGTGCCAGCAGTAGGGCTAGCGGGCGAGGCTACGAGCAGTACTTC,CASSRASGRGYEQYF
TRBV15,TRBJ2-1,NA,NA,TGTGCCACCAGCAGACGGGAGGAGCAGTTCTTC,CATSRREEQFF
TRBV24-1,TRBJ1-1,NA,NA,TGTGCCACCAGCCCGAGGGACACTGAAGCTTTCTTT,CATSPRDTEAFF
TRBV4-3,TRBJ2-1,NA,NA,TGCGCCAGCAGCCTTCCGGGCGGGACCTACAATGAGCAGTTCTTC,CASSLPGGTYNEQFF
TRBV5-6,TRBJ2-1,few,TRBD1,TGTGCCAGCAGCTCGACAGGGGGTTTAAACAATGAGCAGTTCTTC,CASSSTGGLNNEQFF
TRBV7-9,TRBJ2-7,NA,NA,TGTGCCAGCAGTCGGCAGGGCCCCTACGAGCAGTACTTC,CASSRQGPYEQYF
TRBV11-2,TRBJ1-3,NA,NA,TGTGCCAGCAGCCGCTTAAGCAGGAACCCTGGAAACACCATATATTTT,CASSRLSRNPGNTIYF
TRBV30,TRBJ1-1,NA,TRBD1,TGTGCCTGGAACCCCGGGACAGGCATAATGGAAGCTTTCTTT,CAWNPGTGIMEAFF
TRBV7-2,TRBJ1-5,NA,NA,TGTGCCAGCAGCTTAGACATCCAGTATCAGCCCCAGCATTTT,CASSLDIQYQPQHF
TRBV19,TRBJ2-1,NA,NA,TGTGCCAGTAGTATAGTGGAAGGGGCTCCTTCCTACAATGAGCAGTTCTTC,CASSIVEGAPSYNEQFF
TRBV6-6,TRBJ1-4,NA,NA,TGTGCCAGCAGTTACTCGAGGGGGAACGGCGAAAAACTGTTTTTT,CASSYSRGNGEKLFF
TRBV28,TRBJ1-1,once,NA,TGTGCCAGCAGTTCACAGGGATCTGGTGAAGCTTTCTTT,CASSSQGSGEAFF
TRBV28,TRBJ1-6,once,TRBD1,TGTGCCACCGGTGCACAGGGGAGTTCACCCCTCCACTTT,CATGAQGSSPLHF
TRBV19,TRBJ2-7,NA,NA,TGTGCCAGTAGTAGGGGGGTAGGGTTACCGGGCGAGCAGTACTTC,CASSRGVGLPGEQYF
TRBV5-8,TRBJ1-5,NA,TRBD1,TGTGCCAGCAGCATACGGACAGGGAGTAGCAATCAGCCCCAGCATTTT,CASSIRTGSSNQPQHF
TRBV5-1,TRBJ1-6,once,TRBD1,TGCGCCAGCAGCTCGCGGACAGGGTTTAGTGGAATTTCACCCCTCCACTTT,CASSSRTGFSGISPLHF
TRBV6-5,TRBJ1-1,NA,NA,TGTGCCAGCAGTTATCGAGGACAGTGGAACACTGAAGCTTTCTTT,CASSYRGQWNTEAFF
TRBV7-9,TRBJ1-5,NA,NA,TGTGCCAGCAGCTTCTTAGGGGCGGATCAGCCCCAGCATTTT,CASSFLGADQPQHF
TRBV23-1,TRBJ1-1,few,NA,TGCGCCAGCAGTCAATCGAACAGAGAGAACACTGAAGCTTTCTTT,CASSQSNRENTEAFF
TRBV24-1,TRBJ2-7,once,NA,TGTGCCACCAGTGAACGGGACTACGAGCAGTACTTC,CATSERDYEQYF
TRBV5-6,TRBJ1-1,NA,NA,TGTGCCAGCAGCCCCTACAGGTCCGTTTTAGCTTTCTTT,CASSPYRSVLAFF
TRBV28,TRBJ1-5,NA,TRBD1,TGTGCCAGCAGTTTATGGACAGGGGGGAATAGCAATCAGCCCCAGCATTTT,CASSLWTGGNSNQPQHF
TRBV10-2,TRBJ2-1,NA,TRBD2,TGCGCCAGCAGTGAGAGGCTAGCGGGCTACAATGAGCAGTTCTTC,CASSERLAGYNEQFF
TRBV6-2/TRBV6-3,TRBJ1-2,once,TRBD1,TGTGCCAGCAGTTACACAGGGGCGGTCGGTGGCTACACCTTC,CASSYTGAVGGYTF
TRBV5-1,TRBJ2-3,NA,TRBD1,TGCGCCAGCAGCTCCGGGACAGGCACAGATACGCAGTATTTT,CASSSGTGTDTQYF
TRBV7-8,TRBJ2-2,NA,TRBD2,TGTGCCAGCAGCTTAGTCCGCCTAGCGGGAGGGCCAGGTCCCGGGGAGCTGTTTTTT,CASSLVRLAGGPGPGELFF
TRBV25-1,TRBJ2-7,NA,TRBD2,TGTGCCAGCAGTGAAGAAGGACTAGCGGTCTACGAGCAGTACTTC,CASSEEGLAVYEQYF
TRBV10-1,TRBJ2-3,NA,TRBD2,TGCGCCAGCTCGGAAGCTAGCGGGATAACAGATACGCAGTATTTT,CASSEASGITDTQYF
TRBV27,TRBJ1-5,NA,TRBD1,TGTGCCAGCAGCGCTACCAGGGGGCGTGGGCAGCCCCAGCATTTT,CASSATRGRGQPQHF
TRBV7-2,TRBJ2-5,once,TRBD2,TGTGCCAGCAGCTTAGGACCCCATCTACTAGCGGGGATGACGGAGACCCAGTACTTC,CASSLGPHLLAGMTETQYF
TRBV28,TRBJ1-2,NA,NA,TGTGCGATCCATCGGGGGGGAAACTATGGCTACACCTTC,CAIHRGGNYGYTF
TRBV19,TRBJ1-1,few,NA,TGTGCCAGTCACTACCCCGGTGGGTACACTGAAGCTTTCTTT,CASHYPGGYTEAFF
TRBV7-2,TRBJ2-7,once,NA,TGTGCCAGCAGCCCCCGGACAGGAGGGACCTACGAGCAGTACTTC,CASSPRTGGTYEQYF
TRBV3-1/TRBV3-2,TRBJ2-3,NA,TRBD1,TGTGCCAGCAGCCCCCGGACAGGGGGCCCTACGCAGTATTTT,CASSPRTGGPTQYF
TRBV7-2,TRBJ2-3,NA,NA,TGTGCCAGCAGGGGGAGGGGGGATACGCAGTATTTT,CASRGRGDTQYF
TRBV3-1/TRBV3-2,TRBJ2-1,NA,NA,TGTGCCAGCAGCCCCCTCCCCTCCTACAATGAGCAGTTCTTC,CASSPLPSYNEQFF
TRBV4-1,TRBJ2-1,NA,NA,TGCGCCAGCAGCCAGCCTCGGGGGAATGAGCAGTTCTTC,CASSQPRGNEQFF
TRBV2,TRBJ1-2,NA,NA,TGTGCCAGCAGTGAACTTAGTCGTCTGCCCACCTTC,CASSELSRLPTF
TRBV28,TRBJ1-1,NA,TRBD1,TGTGCCAGCACCCTCGGGACAGATATGATGAACACTGAAGCTTTCTTT,CASTLGTDMMNTEAFF
TRBV19,TRBJ1-1,few,TRBD1,TGTGCCAGCGGGACAGACATAAACACTGAAGCTTTCTTT,CASGTDINTEAFF
TRBV9,TRBJ2-3,many,TRBD2,TGTGCCAGCAGCGTAGTTGGGCTAGCGGCCACAGATACGCAGTATTTT,CASSVVGLAATDTQYF
TRBV27,TRBJ2-1,NA,TRBD1,TGTGCCAGCAGTTCCTACGGGACAGCCCCGAACAATGAGCAGTTCTTC,CASSSYGTAPNNEQFF
TRBV29-1,TRBJ1-1,NA,NA,TGCAGCGCCACCAGGGGCGCTGAAGCTTTCTTT,CSATRGAEAFF
TRBV7-2,TRBJ1-5,NA,NA,TGTGCCAGCAGCCGCTCCGTACAACGAAGCAATCAGCCCCAGCATTTT,CASSRSVQRSNQPQHF
TRBV5-4,TRBJ2-7,few,NA,TGTGCCAGCAGCTTGAAGGCTAGTGAAGCCTCCTACGAGCAGTACTTC,CASSLKASEASYEQYF
TRBV15,TRBJ2-2,NA,TRBD2,TGTGCCACCAGCAGAACCCGGGAGGCCGGGGAGCTGTTTTTT,CATSRTREAGELFF
TRBV6-5,TRBJ1-5,NA,TRBD1,TGTGCCAGCAGTCCGGACAGGGCCGGTCAGCCCCAGCATTTT,CASSPDRAGQPQHF
TRBV7-2,TRBJ1-5,NA,NA,TGTGCCAGCAGCTTTCCAGGGTTGGGTCAGCCCCAGCATTTT,CASSFPGLGQPQHF
TRBV6-5,TRBJ2-3,NA,TRBD2,TGTGCCAGCACATTAGCGGGGGCAGATACGCAGTATTTT,CASTLAGADTQYF
TRBV11-3,TRBJ2-3,NA,NA,TGTGCCAGCAGCTTAGATAGGCGACAGACGCAGTATTTT,CASSLDRRQTQYF
TRBV3-1/TRBV3-2,TRBJ1-6,NA,TRBD1,TGTGCCAGCAGCCCTTCTGACAGGGCTCTCTATAATTCACCCCTCCACTTT,CASSPSDRALYNSPLHF
TRBV6-2/TRBV6-3,TRBJ2-7,NA,TRBD2,TGTGCCAGCAGTTACTCTACTAGCGGGGGCCCGTACGAGCAGTACTTC,CASSYSTSGGPYEQYF
TRBV11-2,TRBJ2-7,NA,TRBD2,TGTGCCAGCAGCCCCGGGACTAGCGTAACCTACGAGCAGTACTTC,CASSPGTSVTYEQYF
TRBV10-2,TRBJ2-7,NA,NA,TGCGCCACAACGGGACACCCGAACTCCTACGAGCAGTACTTC,CATTGHPNSYEQYF
TRBV5-1,TRBJ1-2,NA,NA,TGCGCCAGCAGCCAAATACCTTCGGGGATCTACACCTTC,CASSQIPSGIYTF
TRBV30,TRBJ1-2,NA,NA,TGTGCCTGGAGTGTCGCGGGTCCCTATGGCTACACCTTC,CAWSVAGPYGYTF
TRBV6-5,TRBJ2-1,NA,TRBD2,TGTGCCAGCAGTACTCAAGCGGGGCCCAATGAGCAGTTCTTC,CASSTQAGPNEQFF
TRBV25-1,TRBJ1-1,once,NA,TGTGCCAGCAGTGACCCGTTCACTGAAGCTTTCTTT,CASSDPFTEAFF
TRBV6-5,TRBJ2-1,NA,TRBD2,TGTGCCAGCAGTTACTCTTCTAGCGGAGCCTACAATGAGCAGTTCTTC,CASSYSSSGAYNEQFF